This T cell receptor beta chain derives from a study of quantifying T cell responses using KT2 cells. Study overall: cDNA was made from DNase-treated RNA using alpha and beta constant primers. The second PCR was a qPCR stopped at a predetermined fluorescence threshold. Study-wide findings and caveats: Input KT2 cell number predicted KT2 alpha and beta sequence counts linearly over several orders of magnitude. KT2 sequence counts showed saturation when very many KT2 cells were spiked in.

This clonotype turned up a few times. Antigen: not known. The CDR3 length is 15 residues. V was pared by 5 bases and J by 7 bases, with 10 bases of the junction left unmatched. An oligo carrying a UMI was ligated to the cDNA 3' end. The first PCR ran roughly 4 cycles with an equimolar RC1.1 and RC1.2 beta primer mix. MiXCR, applied by TCRdb to the UMI-ligation and nested PCR reads, yields one record per CDR3 protein. The sample holds 52,000 or so distinct CDR3 sequences, 9% to 15% seen once. KT2 cells were mixed with fixed PBMC numbers at varying ratios. This chain connects TRBV12-3 or TRBV12-4 to TRBJ2-7; 11 bases align to TRBD1. Source material: PBMCs spiked with cells of the T cell clone KT2. The sequence derives from a human donor. This CDR3 is CASSLRTGGVGEQYF. The CDR3 nucleotides are TGTGCCAGCAGTCTTAGGACAGGGGGCGTGGGGGAGCAGTACTTC.